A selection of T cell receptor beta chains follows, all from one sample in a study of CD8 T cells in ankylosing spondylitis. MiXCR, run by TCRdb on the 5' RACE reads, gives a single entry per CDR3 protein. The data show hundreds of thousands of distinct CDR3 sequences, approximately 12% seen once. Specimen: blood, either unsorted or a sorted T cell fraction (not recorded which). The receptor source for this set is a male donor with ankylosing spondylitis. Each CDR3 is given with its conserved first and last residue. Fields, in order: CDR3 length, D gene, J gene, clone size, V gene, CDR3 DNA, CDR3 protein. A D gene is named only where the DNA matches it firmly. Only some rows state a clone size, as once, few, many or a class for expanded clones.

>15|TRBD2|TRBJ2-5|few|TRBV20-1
TGCAGTGCTAGACTTGGCGGGAGGATTCAAGAGACCCAGTACTTC
CSARLGGRIQETQYF
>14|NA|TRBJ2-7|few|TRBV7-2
TGTGCCAGCAGCTTAGGGGCACCCATTTACGAGCAGTACTTC
CASSLGAPIYEQYF
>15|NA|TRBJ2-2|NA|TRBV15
TGTGCCATCGCACGCCACCCGCTGGGCACCGGGGAGCTGTTTTTT
CAIARHPLGTGELFF
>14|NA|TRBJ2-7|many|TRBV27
TGTGCCAGCAGACCGGGGGACAGACCCTACGAGCAGTACTTC
CASRPGDRPYEQYF
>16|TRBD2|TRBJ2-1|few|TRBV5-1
TGCGCCAGCAGCTGGGGACTAGCGGGAGGCGGCGATGAGCAGTTCTTC
CASSWGLAGGGDEQFF
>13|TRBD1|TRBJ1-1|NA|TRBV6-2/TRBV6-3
TGTGCCAGCCCAACCCGACAGGGGGGCATGGCTTTCTTT
CASPTRQGGMAFF
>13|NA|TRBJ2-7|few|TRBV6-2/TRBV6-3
TGTGCCAGCAGGAGGACTTACTCCTACGAGCAGTACTTC
CASRRTYSYEQYF
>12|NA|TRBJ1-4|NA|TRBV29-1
TGCAGCGCCCAACACGTAGCGGAAAAACTGTTTTTT
CSAQHVAEKLFF
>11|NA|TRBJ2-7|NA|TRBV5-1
TGCGCCCGTCCTTGGAGTTACGAGCAGTACTTC
CARPWSYEQYF
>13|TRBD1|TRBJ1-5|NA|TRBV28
TGTGCCAGTAGGGGGACAGGGAGCCAGCCCCAGCATTTT
CASRGTGSQPQHF
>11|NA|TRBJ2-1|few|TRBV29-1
TGCAGCGTTGATGATTACAATGAGCAGTTCTTC
CSVDDYNEQFF
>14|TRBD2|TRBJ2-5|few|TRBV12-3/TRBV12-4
TGTGCCAGCAGTTCACCGACTAGCTGGGGGACCCAGTACTTC
CASSSPTSWGTQYF
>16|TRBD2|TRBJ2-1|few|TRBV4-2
TGTGCCAGCAGCCAAGCAACTAGCGGAGCCTACAATGAGCAGTTCTTC
CASSQATSGAYNEQFF
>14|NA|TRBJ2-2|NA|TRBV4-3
TGCGCCAGCAGCGTACAGGGGAGGACCGGGGAGCTGTTTTTT
CASSVQGRTGELFF
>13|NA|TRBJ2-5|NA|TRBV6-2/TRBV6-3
TGTGCCAGCAGTTCAACAGGGCATGAGACCCAGTACTTC
CASSSTGHETQYF
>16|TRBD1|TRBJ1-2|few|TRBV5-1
TGCGCCAGCAGCTCCCAGCCCCCAGGGGGCGAGACGAGAAGCACCTTC
CASSSQPPGGETRSTF